The T cell receptor (beta chain) under discussion was sequenced for a study of shared clonotypes between healthy human individuals. Study in general: The donor pool was made up of a couple of women and three men aged 18 to 49. The study's findings and limits: Sorted-subset samples were not fully sequenced, rarefaction indicated. Relative to memory subsets, naive subsets generally showed larger estimated richness. A handful of donors shared 5% to 5.5% of their naive CD4 clonotypes.

Details on this clone: Antigen: not known.

V gave up 1 base and J gave up 7 bases; unmatched junction bases: 7. Germline V gene lookup returns CDR1 SEHNR and CDR2 FQNEAQ (reference sequence). There are 15 residues in the CDR3. Repertoires were generated with immunoSEQ multiplex PCR, while TCRdb's copy carries only in-frame clones and drops some. The table shows roughly 86,000 clones, with 68% occurring only once. The source material was memory CD8+ T cells sorted from blood. The subset is: CD45RO+ cells pooled with CCR7-negative TemRA cells. The V call is TRBV7-9, the J call TRBJ2-1; 7 nucleotides align to TRBD2. This clonotype originated in a man aged 25 to 45 in good health. The CDR3 loop reads CASSLEGGRANEQFF. The CDR3 region has the DNA TGTGCCAGCAGCTTAGAGGGTGGGAGGGCGAATGAGCAGTTCTTC.